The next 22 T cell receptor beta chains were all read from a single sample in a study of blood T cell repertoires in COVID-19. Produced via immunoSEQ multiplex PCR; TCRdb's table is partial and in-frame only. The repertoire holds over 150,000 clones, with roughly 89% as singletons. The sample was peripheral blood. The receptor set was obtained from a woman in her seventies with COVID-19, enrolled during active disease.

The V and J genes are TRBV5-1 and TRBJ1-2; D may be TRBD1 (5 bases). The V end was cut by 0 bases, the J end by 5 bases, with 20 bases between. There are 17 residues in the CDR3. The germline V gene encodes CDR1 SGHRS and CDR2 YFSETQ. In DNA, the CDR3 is TGCGCCAGCAGCTTGGCCTACCGTGGGACTTCGTGGTATGGCTACACCTTC. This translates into CASSLAYRGTSWYGYTF.

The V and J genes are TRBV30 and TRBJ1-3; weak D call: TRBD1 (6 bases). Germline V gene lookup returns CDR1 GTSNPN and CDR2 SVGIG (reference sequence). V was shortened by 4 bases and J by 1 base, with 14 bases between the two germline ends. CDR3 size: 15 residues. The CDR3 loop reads CAWTTDSYSGNTIYF. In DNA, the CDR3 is TGTGCCTGGACTACGGACAGCTATTCTGGAAACACCATATATTTT.

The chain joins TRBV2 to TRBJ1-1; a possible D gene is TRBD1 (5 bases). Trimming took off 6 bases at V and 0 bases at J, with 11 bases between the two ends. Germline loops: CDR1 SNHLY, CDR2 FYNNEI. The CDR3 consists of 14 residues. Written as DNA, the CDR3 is TGTGCCAGCAGCACAGGACCCATGAACACTGAAGCTTTCTTT. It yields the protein CASSTGPMNTEAFF.

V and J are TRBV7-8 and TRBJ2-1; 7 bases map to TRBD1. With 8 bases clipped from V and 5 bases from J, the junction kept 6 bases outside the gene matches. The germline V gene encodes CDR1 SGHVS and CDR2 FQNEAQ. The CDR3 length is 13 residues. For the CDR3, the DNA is TGTGCCAGCCAACAGGGGATCCACAATGAGCAGTTCTTC. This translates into CASQQGIHNEQFF.

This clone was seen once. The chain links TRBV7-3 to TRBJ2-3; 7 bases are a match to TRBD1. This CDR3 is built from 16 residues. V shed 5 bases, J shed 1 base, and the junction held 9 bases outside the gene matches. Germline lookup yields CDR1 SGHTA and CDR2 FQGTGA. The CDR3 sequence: CASSRGPGGRTDTQYF. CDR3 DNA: TGTGCCAGCAGCCGAGGGCCAGGGGGACGCACAGATACGCAGTATTTT.

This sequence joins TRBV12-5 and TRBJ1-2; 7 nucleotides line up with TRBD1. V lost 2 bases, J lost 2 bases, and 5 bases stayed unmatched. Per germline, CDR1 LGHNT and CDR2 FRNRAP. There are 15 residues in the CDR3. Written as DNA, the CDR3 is TGTGCTAGTGGTTTGTCTACAGGGGCAAACTATGGCTACACCTTC. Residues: CASGLSTGANYGYTF.

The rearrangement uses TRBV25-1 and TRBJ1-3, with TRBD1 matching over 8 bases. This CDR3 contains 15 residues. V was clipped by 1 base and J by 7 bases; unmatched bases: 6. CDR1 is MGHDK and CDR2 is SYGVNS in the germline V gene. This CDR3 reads CASSEFRDRGNTIYF. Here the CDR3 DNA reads TGTGCCAGCAGTGAATTCCGAGACAGGGGCAACACCATATATTTT.

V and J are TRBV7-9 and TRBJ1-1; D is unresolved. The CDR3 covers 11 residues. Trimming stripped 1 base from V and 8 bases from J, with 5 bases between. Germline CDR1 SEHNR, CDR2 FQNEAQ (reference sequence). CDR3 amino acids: CASSLVAEAFF. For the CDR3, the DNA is TGTGCCAGCAGCTTAGTGGCAGAAGCTTTCTTT. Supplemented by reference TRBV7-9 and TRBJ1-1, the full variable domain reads DTGVSQNPRHKITKRGQNVTFRCDPISEHNRLYWYRQTLGQGPEFLTYFQNEAQLEKSRLLSDRFSAERPKGSFSTLEIQRTEQGDSAMYLCASSLVAEAFFGQGTRLTVV.

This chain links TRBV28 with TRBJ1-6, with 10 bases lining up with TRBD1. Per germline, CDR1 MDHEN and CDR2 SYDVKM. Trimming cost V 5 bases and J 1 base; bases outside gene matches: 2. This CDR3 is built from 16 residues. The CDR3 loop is CASSRTGGSYNSPLHF. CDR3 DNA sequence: TGTGCCAGCAGTAGGACAGGGGGTTCCTATAATTCACCCCTCCACTTT.

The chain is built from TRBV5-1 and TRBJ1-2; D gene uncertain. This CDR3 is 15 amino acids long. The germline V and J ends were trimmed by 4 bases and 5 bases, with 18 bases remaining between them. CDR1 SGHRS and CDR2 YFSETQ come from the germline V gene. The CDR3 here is CASSPGFRSEYGYTF. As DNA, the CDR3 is TGCGCCAGCAGCCCGGGTTTCCGGTCCGAATATGGCTACACCTTC.

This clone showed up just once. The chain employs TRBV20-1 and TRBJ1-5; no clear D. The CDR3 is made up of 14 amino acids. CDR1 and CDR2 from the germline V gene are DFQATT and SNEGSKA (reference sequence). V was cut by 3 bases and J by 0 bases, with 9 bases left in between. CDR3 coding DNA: TGCAGTGCTAGTTACCTCGGTAGCAATCAGCCCCAGCATTTT. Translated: CSASYLGSNQPQHF.

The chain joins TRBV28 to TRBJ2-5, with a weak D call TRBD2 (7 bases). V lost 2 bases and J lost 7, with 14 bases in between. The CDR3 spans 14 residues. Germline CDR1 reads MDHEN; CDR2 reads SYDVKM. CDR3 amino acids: CASSLGQGRGTQYF. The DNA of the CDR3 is TGTGCCAGCAGTTTAGGGCAGGGGAGGGGGACCCAGTACTTC.

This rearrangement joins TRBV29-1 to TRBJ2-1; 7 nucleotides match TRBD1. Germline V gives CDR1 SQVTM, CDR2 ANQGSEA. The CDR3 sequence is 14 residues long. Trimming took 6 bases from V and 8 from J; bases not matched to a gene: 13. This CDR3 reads CSVSHPTGIYEQFF. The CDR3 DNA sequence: TGCAGCGTGTCACACCCGACAGGGATCTATGAGCAGTTCTTC.

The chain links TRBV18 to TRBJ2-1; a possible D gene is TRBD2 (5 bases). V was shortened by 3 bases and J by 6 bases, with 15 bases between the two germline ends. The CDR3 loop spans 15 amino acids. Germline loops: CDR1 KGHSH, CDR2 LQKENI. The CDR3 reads CASSPLATKFNEQFF. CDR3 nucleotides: TGTGCCAGCTCACCGCTAGCTACAAAATTCAATGAGCAGTTCTTC.

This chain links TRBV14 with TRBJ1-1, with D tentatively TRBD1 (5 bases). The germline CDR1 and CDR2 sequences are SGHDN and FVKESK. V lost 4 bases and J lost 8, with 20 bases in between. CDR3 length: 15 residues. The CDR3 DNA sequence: TGTGCCAGCAGCCGCCGGTTTACGGGGACTGGGGAAGCTTTCTTT. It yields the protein CASSRRFTGTGEAFF.

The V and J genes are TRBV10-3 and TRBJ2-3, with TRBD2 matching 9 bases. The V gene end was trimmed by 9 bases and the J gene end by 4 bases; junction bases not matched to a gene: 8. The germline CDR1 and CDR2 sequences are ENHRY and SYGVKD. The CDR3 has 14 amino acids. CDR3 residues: CAMAGGRGADTQYF. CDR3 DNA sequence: TGTGCCATGGCGGGCGGGAGGGGGGCAGATACGCAGTATTTT.

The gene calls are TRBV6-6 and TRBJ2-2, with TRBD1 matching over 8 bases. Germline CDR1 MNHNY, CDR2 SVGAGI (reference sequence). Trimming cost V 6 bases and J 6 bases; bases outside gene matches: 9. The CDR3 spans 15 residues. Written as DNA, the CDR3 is TGTGCCAGCAGGTACCGGGACAGGAGGGCCGGGGAGCTGTTTTTT. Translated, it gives CASRYRDRRAGELFF.

This chain's CDR3 is CASSRPGQGANIQYF. CDR3 bases: TGTGCCAGCAGCCGCCCCGGACAGGGGGCAAACATTCAGTACTTC. V is TRBV7-2 and J is TRBJ2-4; 11 positions match TRBD1. This CDR3 contains 15 residues. Germline-derived CDR1 and CDR2 are SGHTA and FQGNSA. The V gene end was trimmed by 5 bases and the J gene end by 6 bases; junction bases not matched to a gene: 6.

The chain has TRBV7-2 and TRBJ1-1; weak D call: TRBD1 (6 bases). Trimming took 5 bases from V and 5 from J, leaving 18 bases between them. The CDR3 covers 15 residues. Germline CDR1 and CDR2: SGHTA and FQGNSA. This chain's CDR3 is CASSLGGGRGTEAFF. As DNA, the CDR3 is TGTGCCAGCAGCCTAGGGGGGGGCAGGGGAACTGAAGCTTTCTTT.

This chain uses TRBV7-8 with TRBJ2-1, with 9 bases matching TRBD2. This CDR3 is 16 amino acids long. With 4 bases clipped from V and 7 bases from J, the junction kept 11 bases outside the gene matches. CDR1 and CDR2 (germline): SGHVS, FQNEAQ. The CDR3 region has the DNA TGTGCCAGCAGCTCAGAGTCACGGCTAGCGGGGAATGAGCAGTTCTTC. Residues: CASSSESRLAGNEQFF.

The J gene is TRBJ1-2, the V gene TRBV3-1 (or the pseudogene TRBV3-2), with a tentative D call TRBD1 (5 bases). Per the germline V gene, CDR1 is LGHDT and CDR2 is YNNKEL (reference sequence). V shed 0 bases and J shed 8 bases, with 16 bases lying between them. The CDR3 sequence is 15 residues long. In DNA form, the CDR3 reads TGTGCCAGCAGCCAAGATGGAGGGGCCACCCTAGGCTACACCTTC. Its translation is CASSQDGGATLGYTF.

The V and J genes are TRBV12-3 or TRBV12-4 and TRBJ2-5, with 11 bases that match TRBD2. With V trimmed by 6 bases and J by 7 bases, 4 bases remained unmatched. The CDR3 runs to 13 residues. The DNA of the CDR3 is TGTGCCAGCAGGATGACTAGCGGGACGACCCAGTACTTC. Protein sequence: CASRMTSGTTQYF.